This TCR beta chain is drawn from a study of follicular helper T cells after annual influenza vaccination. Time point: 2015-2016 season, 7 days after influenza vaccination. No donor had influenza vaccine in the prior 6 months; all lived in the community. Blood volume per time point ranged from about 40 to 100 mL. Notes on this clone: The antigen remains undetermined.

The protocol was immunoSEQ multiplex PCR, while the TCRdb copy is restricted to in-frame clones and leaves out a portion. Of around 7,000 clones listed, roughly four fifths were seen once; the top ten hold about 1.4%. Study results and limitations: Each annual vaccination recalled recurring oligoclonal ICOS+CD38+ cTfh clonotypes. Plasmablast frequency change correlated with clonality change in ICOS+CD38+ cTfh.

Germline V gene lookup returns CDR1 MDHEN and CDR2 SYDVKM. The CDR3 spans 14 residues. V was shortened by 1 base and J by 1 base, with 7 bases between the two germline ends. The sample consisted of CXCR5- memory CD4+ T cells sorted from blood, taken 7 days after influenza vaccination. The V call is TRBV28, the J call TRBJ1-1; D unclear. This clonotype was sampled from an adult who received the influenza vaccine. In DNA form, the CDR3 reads TGTGCCAGCAGTTTATCAACACGGAACACTGAAGCTTTCTTT. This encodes CASSLSTRNTEAFF.